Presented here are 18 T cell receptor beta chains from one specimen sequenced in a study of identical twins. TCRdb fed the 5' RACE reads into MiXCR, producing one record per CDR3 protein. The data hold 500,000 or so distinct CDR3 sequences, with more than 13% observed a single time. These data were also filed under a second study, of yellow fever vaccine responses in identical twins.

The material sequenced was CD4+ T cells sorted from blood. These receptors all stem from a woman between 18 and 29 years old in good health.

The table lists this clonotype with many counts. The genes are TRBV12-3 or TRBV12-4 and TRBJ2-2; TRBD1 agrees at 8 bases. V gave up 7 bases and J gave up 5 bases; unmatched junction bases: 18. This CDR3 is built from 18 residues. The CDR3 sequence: CASTPIAPRTGLTGELFF. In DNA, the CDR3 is TGTGCCAGCACCCCCATTGCCCCCAGGACAGGGCTTACCGGGGAGCTGTTTTTT.

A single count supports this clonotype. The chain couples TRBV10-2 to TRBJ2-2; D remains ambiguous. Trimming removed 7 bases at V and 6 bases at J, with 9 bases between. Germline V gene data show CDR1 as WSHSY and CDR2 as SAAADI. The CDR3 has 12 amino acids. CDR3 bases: TGCGCCAGCACCGCGACTCCCGGGGAGCTGTTTTTT. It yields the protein CASTATPGELFF.

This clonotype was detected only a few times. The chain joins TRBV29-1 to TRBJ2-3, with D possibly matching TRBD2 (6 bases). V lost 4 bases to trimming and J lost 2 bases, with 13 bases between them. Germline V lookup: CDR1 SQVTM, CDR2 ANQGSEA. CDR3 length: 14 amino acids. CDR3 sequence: CSVGIAVLTDTQYF. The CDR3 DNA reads TGCAGCGTTGGGATAGCGGTACTCACAGATACGCAGTATTTT.

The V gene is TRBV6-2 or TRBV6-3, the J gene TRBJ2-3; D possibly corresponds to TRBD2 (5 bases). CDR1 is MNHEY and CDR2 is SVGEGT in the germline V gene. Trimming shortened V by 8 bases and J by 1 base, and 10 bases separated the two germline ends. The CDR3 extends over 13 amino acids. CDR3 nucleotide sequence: TGTGCCAGCTTCGGACTTCGCACAGATACGCAGTATTTT. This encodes CASFGLRTDTQYF.

The CDR3 DNA follows: TGTGCCAGCAGCTTCGCGCTTCGCCCCGAGGCGAGTGAGCAGTACTTC. Encoded protein: CASSFALRPEASEQYF. The V and J genes are TRBV7-9 and TRBJ2-7, with D unclear. V lost 3 bases and J lost 7, with 22 bases in between. CDR1 and CDR2 (germline): SEHNR, FQNEAQ (reference sequence). CDR3 length: 16 amino acids.

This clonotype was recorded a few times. CDR3: CASSLQLAGGLNEQFF. CDR3 DNA: TGTGCCAGCAGCTTGCAACTAGCGGGAGGGCTTAATGAGCAGTTCTTC. The chain combines TRBV5-5 with TRBJ2-1, with 13 bases identical to TRBD2. This CDR3 spans 16 amino acids. The V gene end was trimmed by 1 base and the J gene end by 7 bases; junction bases not matched to a gene: 5. Germline V gene lookup returns CDR1 SGHKS and CDR2 YYEKEE (reference sequence). The full variable domain, in which reference TRBV5-5 and TRBJ2-1 provide the parts outside the CDR3, is DAGVTQSPTHLIKTRGQQVTLRCSPISGHKSVSWYQQVLGQGPQFIFQYYEKEERGRGNFPDRFSARQFPNYSSELNVNALLLGDSALYLCASSLQLAGGLNEQFFGPGTRLTVL.

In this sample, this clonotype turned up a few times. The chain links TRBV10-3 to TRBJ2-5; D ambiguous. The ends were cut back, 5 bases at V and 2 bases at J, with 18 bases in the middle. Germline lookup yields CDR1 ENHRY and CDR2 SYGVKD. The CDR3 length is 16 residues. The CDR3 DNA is TGTGCCATCAGTCCTACATCCGGACGGATTCAAGAGACCCAGTACTTC. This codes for CAISPTSGRIQETQYF.

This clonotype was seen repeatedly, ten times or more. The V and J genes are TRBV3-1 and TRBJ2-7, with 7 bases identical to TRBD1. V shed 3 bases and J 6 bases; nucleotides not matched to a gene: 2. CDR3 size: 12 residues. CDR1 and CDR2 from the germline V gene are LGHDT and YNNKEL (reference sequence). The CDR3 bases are TGTGCCAGCAGCCACAGACAGGGCGAGCAGTACTTC. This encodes CASSHRQGEQYF.

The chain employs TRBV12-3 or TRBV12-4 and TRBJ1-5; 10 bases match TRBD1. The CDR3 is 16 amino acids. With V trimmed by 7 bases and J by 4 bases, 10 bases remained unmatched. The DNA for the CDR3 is TGTGCCAGCACCTCGGACAGGGGGAGACTGAATCAGCCCCAGCATTTT. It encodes CASTSDRGRLNQPQHF.

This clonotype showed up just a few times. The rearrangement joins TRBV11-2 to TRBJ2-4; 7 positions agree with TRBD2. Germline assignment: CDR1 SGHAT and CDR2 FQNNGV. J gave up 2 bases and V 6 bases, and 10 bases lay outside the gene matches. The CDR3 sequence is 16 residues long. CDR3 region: CASSSLGGGSKNIQYF. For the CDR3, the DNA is TGTGCCAGCAGTTCCCTCGGGGGAGGGTCCAAAAACATTCAGTACTTC.

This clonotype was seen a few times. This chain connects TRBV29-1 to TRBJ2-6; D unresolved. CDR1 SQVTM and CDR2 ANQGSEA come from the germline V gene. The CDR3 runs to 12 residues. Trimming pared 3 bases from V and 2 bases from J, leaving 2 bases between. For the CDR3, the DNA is TGCAGCGTTGAGGCTGGGGCCAACGTCCTGACTTTC. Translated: CSVEAGANVLTF.

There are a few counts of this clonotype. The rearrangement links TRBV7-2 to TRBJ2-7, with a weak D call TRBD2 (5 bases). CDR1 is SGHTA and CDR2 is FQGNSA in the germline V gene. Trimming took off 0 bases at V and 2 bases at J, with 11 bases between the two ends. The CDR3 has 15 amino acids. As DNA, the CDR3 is TGTGCCAGCAGCTTAGCGGCGGGCCACGCCTACGAGCAGTACTTC. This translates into CASSLAAGHAYEQYF.

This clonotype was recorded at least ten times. Here the CDR3 reads CASSLASGASTDTQYF. CDR3 DNA: TGTGCCAGCAGCTTGGCGAGCGGGGCTAGCACAGATACGCAGTATTTT. The J gene is TRBJ2-3, the V gene TRBV11-2; 7 nucleotides align to TRBD2. The J segment lost 0 bases and the V segment lost 3 bases, leaving 6 bases of the junction unmatched. In germline, CDR1 is SGHAT, CDR2 FQNNGV. The CDR3 consists of 16 residues.

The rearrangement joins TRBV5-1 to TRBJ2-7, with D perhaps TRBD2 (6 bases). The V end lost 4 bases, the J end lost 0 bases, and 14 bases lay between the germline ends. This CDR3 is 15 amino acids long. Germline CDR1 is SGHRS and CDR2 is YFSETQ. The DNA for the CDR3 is TGCGCCAGCAGCCTCGGGACTGCCAGCTCCTACGAGCAGTACTTC. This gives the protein CASSLGTASSYEQYF.

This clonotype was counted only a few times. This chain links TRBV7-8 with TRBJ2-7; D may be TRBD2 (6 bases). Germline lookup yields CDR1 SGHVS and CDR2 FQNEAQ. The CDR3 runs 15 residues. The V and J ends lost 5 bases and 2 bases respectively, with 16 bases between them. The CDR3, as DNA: TGTGCCAGCAGCCGGGAGTGGGGGATCGCCTACGAGCAGTACTTC. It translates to CASSREWGIAYEQYF. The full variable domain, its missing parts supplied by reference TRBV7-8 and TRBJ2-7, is GAGVSQSPRYKVAKRGQDVALRCDPISGHVSLFWYQQALGQGPEFLTYFQNEAQLDKSGLPSDRFFAERPEGSVSTLKIQRTQQEDSAVYLCASSREWGIAYEQYFGPGTRLTVT.

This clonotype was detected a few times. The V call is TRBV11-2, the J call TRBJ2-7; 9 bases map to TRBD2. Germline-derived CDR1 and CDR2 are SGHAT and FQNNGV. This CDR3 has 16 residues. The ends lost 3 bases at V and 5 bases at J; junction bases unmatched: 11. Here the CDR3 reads CASSFLPSGTVNEQYF. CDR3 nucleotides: TGTGCCAGCAGCTTCCTACCTAGCGGGACTGTCAACGAGCAGTACTTC. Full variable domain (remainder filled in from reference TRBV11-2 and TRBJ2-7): EAGVAQSPRYKIIEKRQSVAFWCNPISGHATLYWYQQILGQGPKLLIQFQNNGVVDDSQLPKDRFSAERLKGVDSTLKIQPAKLEDSAVYLCASSFLPSGTVNEQYFGPGTRLTVT.

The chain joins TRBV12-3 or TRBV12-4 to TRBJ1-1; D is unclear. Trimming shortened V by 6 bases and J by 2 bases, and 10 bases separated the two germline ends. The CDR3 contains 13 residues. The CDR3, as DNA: TGTGCCAGCAGGACTATGGTAAACACTGAAGCTTTCTTT. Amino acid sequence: CASRTMVNTEAFF.

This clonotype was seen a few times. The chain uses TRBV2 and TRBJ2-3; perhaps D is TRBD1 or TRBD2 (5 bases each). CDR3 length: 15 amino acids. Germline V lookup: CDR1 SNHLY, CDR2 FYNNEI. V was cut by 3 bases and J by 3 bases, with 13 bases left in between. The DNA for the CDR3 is TGTGCCAGCAGTGATCCGGGGCTGTCGACAGATACGCAGTATTTT. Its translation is CASSDPGLSTDTQYF.